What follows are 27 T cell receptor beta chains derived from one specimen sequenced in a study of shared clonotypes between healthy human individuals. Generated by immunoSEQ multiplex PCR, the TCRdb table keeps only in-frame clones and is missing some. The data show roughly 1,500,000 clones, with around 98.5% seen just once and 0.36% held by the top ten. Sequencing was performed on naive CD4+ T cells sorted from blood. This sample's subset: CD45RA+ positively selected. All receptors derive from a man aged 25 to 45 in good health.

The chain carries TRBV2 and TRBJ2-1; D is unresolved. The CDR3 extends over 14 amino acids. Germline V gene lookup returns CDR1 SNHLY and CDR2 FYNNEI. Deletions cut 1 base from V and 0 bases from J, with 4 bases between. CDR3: CASSEEVSYNEQFF. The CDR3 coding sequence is TGTGCCAGCAGTGAAGAGGTCTCCTACAATGAGCAGTTCTTC.

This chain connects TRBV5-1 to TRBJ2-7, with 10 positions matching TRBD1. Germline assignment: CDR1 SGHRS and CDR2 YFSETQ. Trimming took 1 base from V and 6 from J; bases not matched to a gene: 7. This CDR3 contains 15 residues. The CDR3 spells CASSLIRDRGREQYF. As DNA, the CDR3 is TGCGCCAGCAGCTTGATACGGGACAGGGGACGCGAGCAGTACTTC.

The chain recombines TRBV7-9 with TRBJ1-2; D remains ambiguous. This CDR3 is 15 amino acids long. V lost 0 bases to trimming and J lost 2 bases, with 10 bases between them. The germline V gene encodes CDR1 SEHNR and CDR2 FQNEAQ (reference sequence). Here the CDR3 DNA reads TGTGCCAGCAGCTTAGCAGAGGGTGGGAACTATGGCTACACCTTC. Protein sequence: CASSLAEGGNYGYTF. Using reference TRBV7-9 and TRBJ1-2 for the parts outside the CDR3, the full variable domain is DTGVSQNPRHKITKRGQNVTFRCDPISEHNRLYWYRQTLGQGPEFLTYFQNEAQLEKSRLLSDRFSAERPKGSFSTLEIQRTEQGDSAMYLCASSLAEGGNYGYTFGSGTRLTVV.

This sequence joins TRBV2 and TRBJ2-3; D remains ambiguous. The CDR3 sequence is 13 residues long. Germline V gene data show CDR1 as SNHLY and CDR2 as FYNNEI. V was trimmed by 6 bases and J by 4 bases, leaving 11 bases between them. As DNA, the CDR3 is TGTGCCAGCAGGAATTCCGGATCAGATACGCAGTATTTT. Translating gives CASRNSGSDTQYF.

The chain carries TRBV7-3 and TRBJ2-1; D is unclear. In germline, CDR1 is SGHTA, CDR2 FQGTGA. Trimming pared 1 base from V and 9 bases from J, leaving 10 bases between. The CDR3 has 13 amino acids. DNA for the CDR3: TGTGCCAGCAGCTTAAGACCAGATAGTGAGCAGTTCTTC. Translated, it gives CASSLRPDSEQFF. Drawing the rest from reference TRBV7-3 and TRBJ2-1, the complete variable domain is GAGVSQTPSNKVTEKGKYVELRCDPISGHTALYWYRQSLGQGPEFLIYFQGTGAADDSGLPNDRFFAVRPEGSVSTLKIQRTERGDSAVYLCASSLRPDSEQFFGPGTRLTVL.

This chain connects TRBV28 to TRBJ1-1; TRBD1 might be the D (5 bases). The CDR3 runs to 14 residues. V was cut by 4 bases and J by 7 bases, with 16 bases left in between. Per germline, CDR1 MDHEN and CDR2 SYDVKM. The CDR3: CASSYSGTVGEAFF. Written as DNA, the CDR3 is TGTGCCAGCAGTTATTCCGGGACCGTGGGTGAAGCTTTCTTT.

The CDR3 region is CASRAGHNQPQHF. DNA of the CDR3: TGTGCCAGCCGAGCAGGGCACAATCAGCCCCAGCATTTT. The chain is built from TRBV2 and TRBJ1-5, with a possible D match to TRBD1 (5 bases). V was trimmed by 8 bases and J by 3 bases, leaving 11 bases between them. The germline gives CDR1 SNHLY, CDR2 FYNNEI. The CDR3 totals 13 residues.

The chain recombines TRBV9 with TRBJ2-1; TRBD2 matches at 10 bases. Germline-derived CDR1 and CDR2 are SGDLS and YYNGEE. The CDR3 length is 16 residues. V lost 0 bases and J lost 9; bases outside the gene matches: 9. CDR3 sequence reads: CASSVALIAGGSEQFF. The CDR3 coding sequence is TGTGCCAGCAGCGTAGCTCTCATAGCGGGAGGAAGTGAGCAGTTCTTC.

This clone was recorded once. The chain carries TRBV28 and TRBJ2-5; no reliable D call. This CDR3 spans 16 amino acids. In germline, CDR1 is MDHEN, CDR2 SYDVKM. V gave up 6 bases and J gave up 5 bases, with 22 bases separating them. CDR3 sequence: CASSVLPAVMRETQYF. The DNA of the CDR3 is TGTGCCAGCAGCGTTCTCCCCGCCGTCATGAGGGAGACCCAGTACTTC.

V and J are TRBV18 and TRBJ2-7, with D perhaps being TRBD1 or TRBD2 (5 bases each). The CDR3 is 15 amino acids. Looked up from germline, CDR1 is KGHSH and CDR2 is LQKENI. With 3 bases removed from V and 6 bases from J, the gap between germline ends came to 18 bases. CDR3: CASSPPAGSDLEQYF. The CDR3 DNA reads TGTGCCAGCTCACCCCCCGCAGGGAGCGATCTCGAGCAGTACTTC. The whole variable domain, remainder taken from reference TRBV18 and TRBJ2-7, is NAGVMQNPRHLVRRRGQEARLRCSPMKGHSHVYWYRQLPEEGLKFMVYLQKENIIDESGMPKERFSAEFPKEGPSILRIQQVVRGDSAAYFCASSPPAGSDLEQYFGPGTRLTVT.

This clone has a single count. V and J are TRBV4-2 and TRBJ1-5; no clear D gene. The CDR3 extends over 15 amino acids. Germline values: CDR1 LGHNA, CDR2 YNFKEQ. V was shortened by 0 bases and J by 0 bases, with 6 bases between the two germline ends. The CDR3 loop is CASSQDRYSNQPQHF. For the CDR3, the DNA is TGTGCCAGCAGCCAAGACAGATATAGCAATCAGCCCCAGCATTTT.

DNA for the CDR3: TGTGCCAGTAGTATAGATTTAAGGGCTAGCGGCACAGATACGCAGTATTTT. Translating gives CASSIDLRASGTDTQYF. This rearrangement joins TRBV19 to TRBJ2-3, with a tentative D call TRBD2 (6 bases). The germline V gene encodes CDR1 LNHDA and CDR2 SQIVND (reference sequence). The ends were cut back, 0 bases at V and 1 base at J, with 14 bases in the middle. CDR3 length: 17 residues.

The CDR3 loop reads CASSLGLAGINEQFF. The CDR3 DNA follows: TGTGCCAGCTCACTGGGACTAGCGGGAATCAATGAGCAGTTCTTC. This chain links TRBV18 with TRBJ2-1, with 13 bases fitting TRBD2. The CDR3 covers 15 residues. With V trimmed by 4 bases and J by 6 bases, 3 bases remained unmatched. The germline V gene encodes CDR1 KGHSH and CDR2 LQKENI.

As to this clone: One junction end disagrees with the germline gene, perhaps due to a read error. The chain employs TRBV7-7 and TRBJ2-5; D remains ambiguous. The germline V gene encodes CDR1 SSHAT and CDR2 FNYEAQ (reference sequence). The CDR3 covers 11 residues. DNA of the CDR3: TGTGCTAGCAGTCCGAAAGAGACCCAGTACTTC. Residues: CASSPKETQYF.

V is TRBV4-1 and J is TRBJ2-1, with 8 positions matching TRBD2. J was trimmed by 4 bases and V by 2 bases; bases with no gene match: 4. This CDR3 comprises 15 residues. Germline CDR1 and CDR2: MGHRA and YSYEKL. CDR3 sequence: CASSQRLAKYNEQFF. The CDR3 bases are TGCGCCAGCAGCCAACGACTAGCGAAGTACAATGAGCAGTTCTTC.

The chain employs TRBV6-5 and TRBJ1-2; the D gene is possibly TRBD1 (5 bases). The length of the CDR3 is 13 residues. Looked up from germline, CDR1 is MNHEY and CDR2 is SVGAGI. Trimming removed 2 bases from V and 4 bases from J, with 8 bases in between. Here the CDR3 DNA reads TGTGCCAGCAGTTACACGACAGCCTATGGCTACACCTTC. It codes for CASSYTTAYGYTF.

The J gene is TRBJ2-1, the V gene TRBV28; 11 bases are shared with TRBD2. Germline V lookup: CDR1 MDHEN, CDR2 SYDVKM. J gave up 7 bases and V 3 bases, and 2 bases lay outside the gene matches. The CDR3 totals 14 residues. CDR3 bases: TGTGCCAGCAGTTTTACTAGCGGGAGAAATGAGCAGTTCTTC. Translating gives CASSFTSGRNEQFF.

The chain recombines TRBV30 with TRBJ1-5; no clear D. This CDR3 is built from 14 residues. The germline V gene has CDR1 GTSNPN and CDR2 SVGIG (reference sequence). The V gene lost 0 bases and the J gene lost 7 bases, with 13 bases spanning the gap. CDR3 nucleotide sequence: TGTGCCTGGAGTGTACCCCTATTTGACCAGCCCCAGCATTTT. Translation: CAWSVPLFDQPQHF.

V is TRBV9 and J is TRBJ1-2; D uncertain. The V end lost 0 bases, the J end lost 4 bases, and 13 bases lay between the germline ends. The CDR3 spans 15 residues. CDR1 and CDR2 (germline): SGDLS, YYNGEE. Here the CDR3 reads CASSVARGSGYGYTF. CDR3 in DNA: TGTGCCAGCAGCGTAGCTCGGGGTAGTGGCTATGGCTACACCTTC.

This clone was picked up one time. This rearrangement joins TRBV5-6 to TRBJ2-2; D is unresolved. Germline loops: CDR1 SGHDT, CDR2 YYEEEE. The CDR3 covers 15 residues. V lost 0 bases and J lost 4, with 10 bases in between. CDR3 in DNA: TGTGCCAGCAGCTTGGCCCGGAGTTTCACCGGGGAGCTGTTTTTT. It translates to CASSLARSFTGELFF.

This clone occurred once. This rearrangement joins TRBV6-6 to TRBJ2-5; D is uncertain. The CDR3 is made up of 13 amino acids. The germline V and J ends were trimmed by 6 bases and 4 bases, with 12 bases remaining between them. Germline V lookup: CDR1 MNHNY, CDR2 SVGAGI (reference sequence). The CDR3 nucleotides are TGTGCCAGCAGCGGCCCCGGTGGAGAGACCCAGTACTTC. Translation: CASSGPGGETQYF.

CDR3 DNA: TGTGCCAGCAGTGCAACAGGGAGGAACACTGAAGCTTTCTTT. Protein sequence: CASSATGRNTEAFF. The rearrangement uses TRBV6-1 and TRBJ1-1, with TRBD1 as a possible D gene (6 bases). CDR3 length: 14 amino acids. V was trimmed by 4 bases and J by 1 base, leaving 10 bases between them. CDR1 and CDR2 (germline): MNHNS, SASEGT.

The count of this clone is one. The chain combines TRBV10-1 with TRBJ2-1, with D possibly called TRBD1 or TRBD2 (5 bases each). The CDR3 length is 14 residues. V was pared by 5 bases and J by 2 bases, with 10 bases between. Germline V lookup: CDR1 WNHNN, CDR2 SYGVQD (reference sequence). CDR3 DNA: TGCGCCAGCAGTACCGGGACGCCCTACAATGAGCAGTTCTTC. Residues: CASSTGTPYNEQFF.

CDR3 nucleotides: TGTGCCATCGGGGCCTCTCCAATCGGCGAGCAGTACTTC. It translates to CAIGASPIGEQYF. The J gene is TRBJ2-7, the V gene TRBV10-3; tentative D call: TRBD1 (5 bases). From germline, CDR1 is ENHRY and CDR2 SYGVKD. This CDR3 is built from 13 residues. V lost 8 bases to trimming and J lost 6 bases, with 17 bases between them.

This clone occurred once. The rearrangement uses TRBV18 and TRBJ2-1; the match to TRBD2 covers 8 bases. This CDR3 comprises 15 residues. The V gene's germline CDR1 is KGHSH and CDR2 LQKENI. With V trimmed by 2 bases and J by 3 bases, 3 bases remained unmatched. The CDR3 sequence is CASSPSSGNYNEQFF. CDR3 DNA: TGTGCCAGCTCACCAAGTAGCGGGAACTACAATGAGCAGTTCTTC.

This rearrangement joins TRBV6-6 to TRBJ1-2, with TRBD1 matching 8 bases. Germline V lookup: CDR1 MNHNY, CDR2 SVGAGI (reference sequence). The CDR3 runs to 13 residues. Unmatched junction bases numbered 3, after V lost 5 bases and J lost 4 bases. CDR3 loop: CASSGQGSYGYTF. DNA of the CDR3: TGTGCCAGCAGTGGACAGGGTAGCTATGGCTACACCTTC.

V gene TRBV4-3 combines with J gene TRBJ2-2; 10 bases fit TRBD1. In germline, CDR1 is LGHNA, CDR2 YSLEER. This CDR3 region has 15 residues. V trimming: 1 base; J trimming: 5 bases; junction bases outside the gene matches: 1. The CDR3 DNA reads TGCGCCAGCAGCCAAGGGGACAGGGGAACCGGGGAGCTGTTTTTT. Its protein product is CASSQGDRGTGELFF.